These 17 T cell receptor beta chains were sequenced from one sample in a study of cytomegalovirus exposure and HLA in healthy donors (dated by TCRdb to between 2016 and 2019). Library preparation was by the immunoSEQ multiplex PCR assay. For the multiplex PCR, a mixture combining 60 forward primers for TCR Vbeta segments and 13 reverse primers for TCR Jbeta segments was used. The table was pulled from immuneACCESS by TCRdb, which kept in-frame rearrangements only. Such tables lose some clones; where checked, under half of the loss comes from unresolved V genes, and the rest has no known cause. This sample holds about 200,000 clones; roughly 80% were observed only once. About 3% of the sample rests with the top ten. Sequenced material: PBMCs. Receptors were obtained from a middle-aged woman in good health and CMV-seronegative.

The chain is built from TRBV19 and TRBJ1-1, with D perhaps TRBD1 (5 bases). The CDR3 covers 13 residues. Trimming cost V 3 bases and J 5 bases, with 10 bases left between them. Per the germline V gene, CDR1 is LNHDA and CDR2 is SQIVND (reference sequence). The chain's CDR3 is CASSMEGRTEAFF. CDR3 sequence (DNA): TGTGCCAGTAGTATGGAGGGGAGAACTGAAGCTTTCTTT.

This chain connects TRBV7-8 to TRBJ2-7; TRBD1 agrees at 9 bases. The V segment lost 3 bases and the J segment 3 bases; nucleotides outside the gene matches: 3. In germline, CDR1 is SGHVS, CDR2 FQNEAQ. The CDR3 totals 14 residues. The CDR3 DNA follows: TGTGCCAGCAGCTTGGGGACAGGGAGCTACGAGCAGTACTTC. Translation gives CASSLGTGSYEQYF.

The chain has TRBV2 and TRBJ2-1; 11 bases agree with TRBD2. In germline, CDR1 is SNHLY, CDR2 FYNNEI. The ends lost 2 bases at V and 8 bases at J; junction bases unmatched: 2. This CDR3 spans 14 amino acids. The CDR3 protein is CASSERSGRDEQFF. The CDR3 DNA sequence: TGTGCCAGCAGTGAACGTAGCGGGAGGGATGAGCAGTTCTTC.

The chain combines TRBV29-1 with TRBJ2-1, with D perhaps TRBD2 (5 bases). Trimming removed 3 bases at V and 3 bases at J, with 12 bases between. Germline CDR1 is SQVTM and CDR2 is ANQGSEA. There are 14 residues in the CDR3. The CDR3 region is CSVDTSGLYNEQFF. CDR3 bases: TGCAGCGTTGATACCAGCGGACTCTACAATGAGCAGTTCTTC.

This clone came up a few times. Because the CDR3's place on the DNA is in doubt, the DNA is left out and the CDR3 is given as listed by TCRdb. The CDR3 loop is CASSKVGGGNQPQHF. The chain links TRBV21-1 to TRBJ1-5. TRBV21-1 is labeled a pseudogene. The CDR3 totals 15 residues, both ends included.

This chain uses TRBV2 with TRBJ2-5, with 7 nucleotides matching TRBD1. V lost 6 bases, J lost 4 bases, and 14 bases stayed unmatched. Looked up from germline, CDR1 is SNHLY and CDR2 is FYNNEI. The CDR3 covers 16 residues. The CDR3 DNA follows: TGTGCCAGCAGCCGTTGGTCCTTACAGGGGCTAGAGACCCAGTACTTC. Residues: CASSRWSLQGLETQYF.

In its sample, this clone was seen a few times. The DNA for the CDR3 is TGTGCCAGCAGTTTTTTCTCGTGGGGCGCCGACTCCTACGAGCAGTACTTC. Amino acid sequence: CASSFFSWGADSYEQYF. The gene calls are TRBV28 and TRBJ2-7, with D perhaps TRBD1 (5 bases). Looked up from germline, CDR1 is MDHEN and CDR2 is SYDVKM. The CDR3 is made up of 17 amino acids. Trimming removed 3 bases at V and 0 bases at J, with 18 bases between.

This chain connects TRBV6-6 to TRBJ1-6; no definite D call. The ends were cut back, 6 bases at V and 0 bases at J, with 9 bases in the middle. Germline assignment: CDR1 MNHNY and CDR2 SVGAGI (reference sequence). The CDR3 runs 15 residues. CDR3 amino acids: CASSQQSSYNSPLHF. In nucleotides, the CDR3 is TGTGCCAGCAGCCAACAGAGCTCCTATAATTCACCCCTCCACTTT.

This clone has more than one count but fewer than ten. V and J are TRBV15 and TRBJ2-7, with 8 bases identical to TRBD1. The V segment lost 5 bases and the J segment 0 bases; nucleotides outside the gene matches: 3. The V gene's germline CDR1 is LNHNV and CDR2 YYDKDF (reference sequence). The CDR3 extends over 14 amino acids. The DNA of the CDR3 is TGTGCCACCAGCTTCGGGACAGGCTCCTACGAGCAGTACTTC. This sequence encodes CATSFGTGSYEQYF.

The CDR3 nucleotides are TGTGCCAGTCGTCGACCGCTTTCCCCAGGTGCCTCCTATGGCTACACCTTC. It encodes CASRRPLSPGASYGYTF. The chain recombines TRBV27 with TRBJ1-2; D gene ambiguous. Germline lookup yields CDR1 MNHEY and CDR2 SMNVEV (reference sequence). Trimming took off 9 bases at V and 4 bases at J, with 27 bases between the two ends. The CDR3 sequence is 17 residues long.

This clone was observed a handful of times. The chain couples TRBV7-6 to TRBJ2-3; no clear D gene. The V end was cut by 1 base, the J end by 10 bases, with 9 bases between. CDR3 length: 12 residues. CDR1 is SGHVS and CDR2 is FNYEAQ in the germline V gene. The CDR3 spells CASSLDYSPQYF. The CDR3, as DNA: TGTGCCAGCAGCTTAGATTACAGCCCGCAGTATTTT.

The chain carries TRBV4-1 and TRBJ2-1, with D unresolved. This CDR3 has 13 residues. Between the trimmed V and J ends, which lost 1 base and 6 bases, there was a span of 7 bases. CDR1 MGHRA and CDR2 YSYEKL come from the germline V gene. The CDR3 spells CASSQVSSNEQFF. CDR3 bases: TGCGCCAGCAGCCAAGTTTCGTCCAATGAGCAGTTCTTC.

V gene TRBV7-9 combines with J gene TRBJ2-3; 7 nucleotides match TRBD2. V lost 0 bases, J lost 0 bases, and 6 bases stayed unmatched. The germline CDR1 and CDR2 sequences are SEHNR and FQNEAQ (reference sequence). The CDR3 is made up of 17 amino acids. CDR3 residues: CASSLAQASGSTDTQYF. The CDR3 DNA follows: TGTGCCAGCAGCTTAGCGCAGGCTAGCGGTAGCACAGATACGCAGTATTTT.

The chain uses TRBV4-1 and TRBJ2-1; 9 bases agree with TRBD2. Per the germline V gene, CDR1 is MGHRA and CDR2 is YSYEKL. The CDR3 loop spans 16 amino acids. Trimming removed 0 bases from V and 9 bases from J; junction bases left unmatched: 9. The CDR3 nucleotides read TGCGCCAGCAGCCAAGATCACTCGCGGGAGGGCCGTGAGCAGTTCTTC. Translated: CASSQDHSREGREQFF.

V gene TRBV7-2 combines with J gene TRBJ2-7, with no clear D. The CDR3 sequence is 12 residues long. V gave up 7 bases and J gave up 6 bases, with 13 bases separating them. Germline V lookup: CDR1 SGHTA, CDR2 FQGNSA. The CDR3 DNA reads TGTGCCAGCACCCTCTCCGAGAGCGAGCAGTACTTC. It yields the protein CASTLSESEQYF.

The V call is TRBV19, the J call TRBJ1-2, with 10 bases matching TRBD1. Germline CDR1 and CDR2: LNHDA and SQIVND (reference sequence). After removal of 0 bases from V and 6 bases from J, the junction contained 4 bases not matched to a gene. The CDR3 sequence is 15 residues long. In nucleotides, the CDR3 is TGTGCCAGTAGTATAGATGGGGACAGGGGCGATGGCTACACCTTC. Translation gives CASSIDGDRGDGYTF. The whole variable domain, filled in from reference TRBV19 and TRBJ1-2, reads DGGITQSPKYLFRKEGQNVTLSCEQNLNHDAMYWYRQDPGQGLRLIYYSQIVNDFQKGDIAEGYSVSREKKESFPLTVTSAQKNPTAFYLCASSIDGDRGDGYTFGSGTRLTVV.

The rearrangement uses TRBV4-1 and TRBJ2-7, with unresolved D. Trimming took off 0 bases at V and 3 bases at J, with 9 bases between the two ends. This CDR3 has 14 residues. In germline, CDR1 is MGHRA, CDR2 YSYEKL. The CDR3 loop reads CASSQEAAVYEQYF. The CDR3 DNA is TGCGCCAGCAGCCAAGAGGCTGCGGTCTACGAGCAGTACTTC.